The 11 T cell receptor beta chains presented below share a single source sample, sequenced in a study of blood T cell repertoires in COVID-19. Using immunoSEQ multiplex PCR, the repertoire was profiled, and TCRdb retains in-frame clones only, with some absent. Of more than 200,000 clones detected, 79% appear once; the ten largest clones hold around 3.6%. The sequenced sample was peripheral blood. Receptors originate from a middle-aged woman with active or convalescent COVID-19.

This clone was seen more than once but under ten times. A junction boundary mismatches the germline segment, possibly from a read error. This chain's CDR3 is CASSLGAGRTEELFF. For the CDR3, the DNA is TGTGCCAGCAGCTTAGGAGCAGGGCGGACCGAGGAGCTGTTTTTT. This chain uses TRBV11-2 with TRBJ2-2; a possible D gene is TRBD1 (5 bases). The germline V gene has CDR1 SGHAT and CDR2 FQNNGV. There are 15 residues in the CDR3.

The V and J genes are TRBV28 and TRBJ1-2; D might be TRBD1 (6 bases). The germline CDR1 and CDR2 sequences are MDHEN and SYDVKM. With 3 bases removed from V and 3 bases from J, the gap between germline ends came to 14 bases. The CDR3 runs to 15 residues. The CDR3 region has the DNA TGTGCCAGCAGTTTCCCGTTTGGGGGCCACTATGGCTACACCTTC. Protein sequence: CASSFPFGGHYGYTF.

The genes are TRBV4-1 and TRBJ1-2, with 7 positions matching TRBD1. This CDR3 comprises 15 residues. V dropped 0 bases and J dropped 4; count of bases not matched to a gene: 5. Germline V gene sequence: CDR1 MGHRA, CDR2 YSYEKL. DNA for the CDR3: TGCGCCAGCAGCCAAGAGCAGGGGGTAGGCTATGGCTACACCTTC. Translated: CASSQEQGVGYGYTF.

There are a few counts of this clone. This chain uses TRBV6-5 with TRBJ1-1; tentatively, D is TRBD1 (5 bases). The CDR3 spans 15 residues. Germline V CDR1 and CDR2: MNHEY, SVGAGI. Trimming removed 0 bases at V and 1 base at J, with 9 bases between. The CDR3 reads CASSYSIGANTEAFF. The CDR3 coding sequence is TGTGCCAGCAGTTACTCGATAGGGGCGAACACTGAAGCTTTCTTT.

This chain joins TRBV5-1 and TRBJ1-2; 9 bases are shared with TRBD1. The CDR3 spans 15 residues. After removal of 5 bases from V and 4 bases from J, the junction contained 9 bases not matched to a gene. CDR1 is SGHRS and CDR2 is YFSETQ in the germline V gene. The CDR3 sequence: CASRVLQGASYGYTF. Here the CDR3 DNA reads TGCGCCAGCAGGGTCCTACAGGGGGCAAGCTATGGCTACACCTTC.

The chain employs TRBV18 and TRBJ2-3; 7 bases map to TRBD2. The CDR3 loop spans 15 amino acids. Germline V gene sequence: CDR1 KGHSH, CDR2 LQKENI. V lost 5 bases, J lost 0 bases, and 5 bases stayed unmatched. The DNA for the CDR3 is TGTGCCAGCTCATTTGGACTAGGGAGCACAGATACGCAGTATTTT. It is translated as CASSFGLGSTDTQYF.

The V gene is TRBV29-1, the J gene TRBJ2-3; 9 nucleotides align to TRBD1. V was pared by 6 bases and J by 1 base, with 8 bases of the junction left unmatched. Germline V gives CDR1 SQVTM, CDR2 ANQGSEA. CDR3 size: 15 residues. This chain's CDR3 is CSVQQGAVGTDTQYF. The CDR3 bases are TGCAGCGTCCAACAGGGGGCAGTCGGCACAGATACGCAGTATTTT.

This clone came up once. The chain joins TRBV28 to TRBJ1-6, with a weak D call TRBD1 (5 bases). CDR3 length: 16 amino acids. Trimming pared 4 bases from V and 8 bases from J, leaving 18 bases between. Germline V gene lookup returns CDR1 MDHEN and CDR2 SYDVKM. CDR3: CASSSGTPGGDSPLHF. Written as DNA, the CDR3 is TGTGCCAGCAGTTCCGGGACCCCAGGAGGGGATTCACCCCTCCACTTT.

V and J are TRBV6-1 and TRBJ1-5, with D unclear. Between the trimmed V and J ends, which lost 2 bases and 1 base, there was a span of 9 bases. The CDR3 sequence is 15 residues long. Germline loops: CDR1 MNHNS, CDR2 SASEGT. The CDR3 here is CASSELGISNQPQHF. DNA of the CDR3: TGTGCCAGCAGTGAACTGGGCATCAGCAATCAGCCCCAGCATTTT.

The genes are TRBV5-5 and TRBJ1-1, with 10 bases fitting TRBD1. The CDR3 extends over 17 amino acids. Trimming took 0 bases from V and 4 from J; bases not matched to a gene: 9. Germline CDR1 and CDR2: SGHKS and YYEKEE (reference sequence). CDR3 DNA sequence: TGTGCCAGCAGCTTGGCGGGACAGGGGTTTTCGGGCACTGAAGCTTTCTTT. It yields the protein CASSLAGQGFSGTEAFF.

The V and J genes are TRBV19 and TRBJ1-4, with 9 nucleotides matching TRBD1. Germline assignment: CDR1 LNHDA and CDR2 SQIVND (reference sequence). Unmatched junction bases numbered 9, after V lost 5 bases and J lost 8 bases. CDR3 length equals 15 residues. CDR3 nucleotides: TGTGCCAGTAGTGATACAGGGGGCTATGGCGAAAAACTGTTTTTT. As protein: CASSDTGGYGEKLFF.